This T cell receptor (beta chain) was observed in a study of shared clonotypes between healthy human individuals. Study overall: Per donor, CD8 memory used one plate, CD8 naive used two, CD4 memory used three and CD4 naive used three.

Method: immunoSEQ multiplex PCR; TCRdb's copy keeps in-frame clones and lacks some. Among about 2 million clones, roughly 94% were seen once, and the ten largest hold around 1.2%. General observations from the study: The authors sampled blood alone, and tissue repertoires likely differ. Among donors, the sharing of clonotypes was expected to be influenced by sequencing depth.

Terminally differentiated effector memory CD45RA+ cells were excluded by CCR7 positive selection of CD45RO-negative cells. Of note for this clone: Its antigen is still unknown.

The V and J ends lost 11 bases and 0 bases, in that order; junction bases with no gene match: 6. The CDR3 extends over 13 amino acids. From germline, CDR1 is ENHRY and CDR2 SYGVKD. The chain joins TRBV10-3 to TRBJ2-7, with 8 bases lining up with TRBD2. Sequencing was carried out using naive CD8+ T cells sorted from blood. The clonotype comes from a man between 18 and 29 years old in good health. The CDR3, as DNA: TGTGCCGCGGGGGGCGGGTCCTCCTACGAGCAGTACTTC. It encodes CAAGGGSSYEQYF.